The clone carrying this TCR beta chain was seen a handful of times. The data were obtained in a study of blood T cells in healthy people across ages. A second PCR, run for about 7 to 11 cycles, used a sample-barcoded 5' primer plus a J-beta primer mix. Via MiXCR, TCRdb re-called the 5' RACE reads, giving one row per CDR3 protein. The table lists approximately 2,000,000 distinct CDR3 sequences, about 39% of them singletons. What was sequenced was blood. The TCR originated in a human donor in good health.

In DNA, the CDR3 is TGTGCCAGCAGTCCTCCGTTGGGGATTAGAGATACGCAGTATTTT. This sequence encodes CASSPPLGIRDTQYF. The genes are TRBV5-6 and TRBJ2-3; D unclear. The CDR3 spans 15 residues. The germline CDR1 and CDR2 sequences are SGHDT and YYEEEE. Trimming left V 5 bases short and J 5 bases short, with 18 bases between.